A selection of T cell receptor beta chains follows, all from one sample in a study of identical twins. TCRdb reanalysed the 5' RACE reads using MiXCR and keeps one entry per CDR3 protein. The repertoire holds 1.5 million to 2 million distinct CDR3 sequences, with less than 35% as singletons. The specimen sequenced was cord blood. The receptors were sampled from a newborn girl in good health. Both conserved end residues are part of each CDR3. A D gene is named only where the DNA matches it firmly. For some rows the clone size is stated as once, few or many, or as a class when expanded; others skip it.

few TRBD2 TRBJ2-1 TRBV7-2 TGTGCCAGCAGCCCCCGGCTAGCGGGCAACCACAATGAGCAGTTCTTC CASSPRLAGNHNEQFF
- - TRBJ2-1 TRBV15 TGTGCCACCAGCAGAGTCGGGGCAGCATATTTACCGAGTCAGCAGTTCTTC CATSRVGAAYLPSQQFF
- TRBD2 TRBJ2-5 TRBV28 TGTGCCAGCAGTTTATTCCAGACTAGCGGGAGTGGGAAGACCCAGTACTTC CASSLFQTSGSGKTQYF
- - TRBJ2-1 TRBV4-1 TGCGCCAGCAGCCAAGTGGCTCCGGTACCCTACAATGAGCAGTTCTTC CASSQVAPVPYNEQFF
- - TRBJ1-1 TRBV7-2 TGTGCCAGCAGCTCCCTGGGGGGGACAGAAGCTTTCTTT CASSSLGGTEAFF
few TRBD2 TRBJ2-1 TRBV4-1 TGCGCCAGCAGCCAAGAGTGGACTAGCGGGAATGAGCAGTTCTTC CASSQEWTSGNEQFF
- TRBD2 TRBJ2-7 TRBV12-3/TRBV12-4 TGTGCCAGCAGTTTATGGGCTAGCGGGAGTAAGGGTGAGCAGTACTTC CASSLWASGSKGEQYF
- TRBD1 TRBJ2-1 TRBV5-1 TGCGCCAGCAAGGGGACAGGGACGTGCAATGAGCAGTTCTTC CASKGTGTCNEQFF
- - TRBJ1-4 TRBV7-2 TGTGCCAGCAGCTCAAGGGCCGGCGGTAATGAAAAACTGTTTTTT CASSSRAGGNEKLFF
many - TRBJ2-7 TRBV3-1 TGTGCCAGCAGCCAATTTCAGGGACTCTACGAGCAGTACTTC CASSQFQGLYEQYF
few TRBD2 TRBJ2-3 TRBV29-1 TGCAGCGTTGAGTACGATAGCGGGGGCCCGGATACGCAGTATTTT CSVEYDSGGPDTQYF
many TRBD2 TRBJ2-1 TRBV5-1 TGCGCCAGCAGCTTAGGACTAGCGGGAGCCTTATACAATGAGCAGTTCTTC CASSLGLAGALYNEQFF
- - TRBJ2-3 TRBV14 TGTGCCAGCAGCCATCTCAGACTAGTAGATACGCAGTATTTT CASSHLRLVDTQYF
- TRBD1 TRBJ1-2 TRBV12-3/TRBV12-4 TGTGCCAACAGTCAGCGACAGGGGGCGATTTTAGGGTATGGCTACACCTTC CANSQRQGAILGYGYTF
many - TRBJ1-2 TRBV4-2 TGTGCCAGCAGCCCCAAGTCTGGGGGCGGCCGCTATGGCTACACCTTC CASSPKSGGGRYGYTF
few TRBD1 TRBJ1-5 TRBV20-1 TGCAGTGCTGGGGACAGTTTAGATCAGCCCCAGCATTTT CSAGDSLDQPQHF
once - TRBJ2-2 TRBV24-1 TGTGCCACCAGTGGGAAGGGTTTCGACACCGGGGAGCTGTTTTTT CATSGKGFDTGELFF
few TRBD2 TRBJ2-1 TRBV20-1 TGCAGTGCGGGCCCTCGGGGGGGCCGACATGAGCAGTTCTTC CSAGPRGGRHEQFF
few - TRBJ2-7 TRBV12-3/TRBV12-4 TGTGCCAGCAGCCCCGGCAGGGGTACCTACGAGCAGTACTTC CASSPGRGTYEQYF
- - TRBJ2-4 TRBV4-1 TGCGCCAGCAAGGCCAGGGCTGTGTTGTCCAAAAACATTCAGTACTTC CASKARAVLSKNIQYF
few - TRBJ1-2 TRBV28 TGTGCCAGCAGTTTAAGTGACTCTCATTATGGCTACACCTTC CASSLSDSHYGYTF
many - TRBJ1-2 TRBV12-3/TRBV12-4 TGTGCCAGCAGTCCGGACCAAAACTATGGCTACACCTTC CASSPDQNYGYTF
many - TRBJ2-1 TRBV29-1 TGCAGCGTTGTATATGGATACAATGAGCAGTTCTTC CSVVYGYNEQFF
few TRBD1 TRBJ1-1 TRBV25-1 TGTGCCACCCGGGACAGCACTGAAGCTTTCTTT CATRDSTEAFF
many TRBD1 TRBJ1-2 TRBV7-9 TGTGCCAGCAGCTTCCCGATGACAGGGAAGGTTGACTACACCTTC CASSFPMTGKVDYTF
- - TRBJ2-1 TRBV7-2 TGTGCCAGCAGCTTTTACTCGGGCCAGCCCTACAATGAGCAGTTCTTC CASSFYSGQPYNEQFF
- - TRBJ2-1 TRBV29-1 TGCAGCGTAAAGGGAAGGGCCCATGAGCAGTTCTTC CSVKGRAHEQFF
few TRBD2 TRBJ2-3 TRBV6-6 TGTGCCAGCAGTTACGGGCTAGCGGGGGGGCCAGATACGCAGTATTTT CASSYGLAGGPDTQYF
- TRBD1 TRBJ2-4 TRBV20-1 TGCAGTGCTAGCGGCGACAGGGAGGCCAAAAACATTCAGTACTTC CSASGDREAKNIQYF
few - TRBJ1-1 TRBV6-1 TGTGCCAGCAGTTTATACGCCCCGGGCGCTGAAGCTTTCTTT CASSLYAPGAEAFF
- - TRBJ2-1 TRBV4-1 TGCGCCAGCAGCCCCAAGACAGCCGGTGAGCAGTTCTTC CASSPKTAGEQFF
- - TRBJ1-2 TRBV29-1 TGCAGCGTTGAATTCTGGGGATACTATGGCTACACCTTC CSVEFWGYYGYTF
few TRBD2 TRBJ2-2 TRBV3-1 TGTGCCAGCAGCCCTTGGACTAGCGCCCGCACCGGGGAGCTGTTTTTT CASSPWTSARTGELFF
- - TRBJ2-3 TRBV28 TGTGCCAGCGCGACAGATACGCAGTATTTT CASATDTQYF
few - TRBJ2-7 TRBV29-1 TGCAGCGTTGGGCCCACGGCGGGCTACGAGCAGTACTTC CSVGPTAGYEQYF
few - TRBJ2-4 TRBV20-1 TGCAGTGCTGGGCCTTTTCTAGCCAAAAACATTCAGTACTTC CSAGPFLAKNIQYF
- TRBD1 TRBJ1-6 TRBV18 TGTGCCAGCTCACCCCAGGGACAGGGGTATAATTCACCCCTCCACTTT CASSPQGQGYNSPLHF
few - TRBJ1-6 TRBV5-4 TGTGCCAGCAGCTTGGCCCGAGGGAACTATAATTCACCCCTCCACTTT CASSLARGNYNSPLHF
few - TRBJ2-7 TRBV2 TGTGCCAGCAGTGAGGACGGGAGCTCCTACAATGAGCAGTACTTC CASSEDGSSYNEQYF
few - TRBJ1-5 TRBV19 TGTGCCAGTAGTATTGGCGCCCAGCCCCAGCATTTT CASSIGAQPQHF
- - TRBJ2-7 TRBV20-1 TGCAGTGCTAGAGAAGGGACTGATTCCTACAATGAGCAGTACTTC CSAREGTDSYNEQYF
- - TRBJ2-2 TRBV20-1 TGCAGTGCTAGAGGAGACCCCGGGGAGCTGTTTTTT CSARGDPGELFF
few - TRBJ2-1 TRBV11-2 TGTGCCAGCAGCTTAGTTCGGCGCTACAATGAGCAGTTCTTC CASSLVRRYNEQFF
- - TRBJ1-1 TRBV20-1 TGCAGTGCTAGAGGCTTCAGTAGGCTGAACACTGAAGCTTTCTTT CSARGFSRLNTEAFF